A single sample gave rise to the 26 T cell receptor beta chains below, sequenced in a study of cytomegalovirus exposure and HLA in healthy donors. Use of 60 Vbeta and 13 Jbeta primers characterized the PCR. Profiling relied on immunoSEQ multiplex PCR, and the TCRdb table lists in-frame clones only, not all of them. The profile covers about 210,000 clones, with 70% to 90% appearing a single time and about 0.25% taken by the ten largest. Source material: PBMCs. The receptors come from a girl aged 2-9 years in good health and CMV-seronegative.

This chain connects TRBV6-5 to TRBJ1-1; 9 bases align to TRBD1. Germline trimming cut 5 bases from V and 7 bases from J; bases unmatched to any gene: 8. Germline V gene lookup returns CDR1 MNHEY and CDR2 SVGAGI. The CDR3 is made up of 14 amino acids. CDR3 sequence (DNA): TGTGCCAGCAGTGCCAGAGACAGGGGGTTTGAAGCTTTCTTT. The encoded protein is CASSARDRGFEAFF.

The rearrangement joins TRBV27 to TRBJ2-1; TRBD2 agrees at 9 bases. Germline V gives CDR1 MNHEY, CDR2 SMNVEV (reference sequence). V trimming: 6 bases; J trimming: 0 bases; junction bases outside the gene matches: 6. This CDR3 contains 16 residues. CDR3 region: CASRRATSGSYNEQFF. In nucleotides, the CDR3 is TGTGCCAGCAGGCGGGCGACTAGCGGCTCCTACAATGAGCAGTTCTTC.

The chain links TRBV6-5 to TRBJ2-7; D is unresolved. This CDR3 is built from 14 residues. The V end was cut by 0 bases, the J end by 3 bases, with 9 bases between. Germline CDR1 is MNHEY and CDR2 is SVGAGI. The CDR3 DNA reads TGTGCCAGCAGTTACTCGAGGTACTACTACGAGCAGTACTTC. It yields the protein CASSYSRYYYEQYF.

The chain combines TRBV30 with TRBJ2-3; 7 bases fit TRBD2. Germline loops: CDR1 GTSNPN, CDR2 SVGIG (reference sequence). V dropped 8 bases and J dropped 2; count of bases not matched to a gene: 19. The CDR3 extends over 17 amino acids. Here the CDR3 reads CAGFPAGRGAYTDTQYF. The DNA for the CDR3 is TGTGCCGGATTCCCAGCGGGAAGAGGGGCCTACACAGATACGCAGTATTTT.

The chain couples TRBV7-2 to TRBJ1-1, with D maybe TRBD1 (5 bases). The germline V and J ends were trimmed by 1 base and 0 bases, with 15 bases remaining between them. This CDR3 has 17 residues. The germline CDR1 and CDR2 sequences are SGHTA and FQGNSA. As DNA, the CDR3 is TGTGCCAGCAGCTTAGGGGGTTTTGGGGGGATGAACACTGAAGCTTTCTTT. Its protein product is CASSLGGFGGMNTEAFF.

The rearrangement uses TRBV2 and TRBJ2-4; perhaps TRBD1 as D (5 bases). The V end was cut by 4 bases, the J end by 2 bases, with 9 bases between. CDR3 length equals 14 residues. From germline, CDR1 is SNHLY and CDR2 FYNNEI. CDR3 sequence: CASSAQGPKNIQYF. CDR3 bases: TGTGCCAGCAGTGCCCAGGGCCCCAAAAACATTCAGTACTTC. The complete variable domain, with remaining parts taken from reference TRBV2 and TRBJ2-4, reads EPEVTQTPSHQVTQMGQEVILRCVPISNHLYFYWYRQILGQKVEFLVSFYNNEISEKSEIFDDQFSVERPDGSNFTLKIRSTKLEDSAMYFCASSAQGPKNIQYFGAGTRLSVL.

The genes are TRBV18 and TRBJ2-2; 8 nucleotides line up with TRBD2. The germline gives CDR1 KGHSH, CDR2 LQKENI. This CDR3 region has 16 residues. After removal of 2 bases from V and 7 bases from J, the junction contained 9 bases not matched to a gene. The CDR3 nucleotides are TGTGCCAGCTCACCATGGGGACTAGTAGAAGTCGGGGAGCTGTTTTTT. It is translated as CASSPWGLVEVGELFF.

The chain couples TRBV6-1 to TRBJ2-3, with 8 nucleotides matching TRBD2. The CDR3 covers 14 residues. Germline values: CDR1 MNHNS, CDR2 SASEGT. With V trimmed by 2 bases and J by 7 bases, 5 bases remained unmatched. The CDR3 is CASSETGGANTQYF. In DNA form, the CDR3 reads TGTGCCAGCAGTGAAACCGGGGGGGCCAATACGCAGTATTTT.

The chain is built from TRBV18 and TRBJ1-5, with 7 positions matching TRBD1. Germline assignment: CDR1 KGHSH and CDR2 LQKENI. J was trimmed by 3 bases and V by 5 bases; bases with no gene match: 4. The CDR3 is made up of 14 amino acids. The chain's CDR3 is CASSSQGFNQPQHF. CDR3 DNA sequence: TGTGCCAGCTCATCACAGGGGTTCAATCAGCCCCAGCATTTT.

This chain uses TRBV6-1 with TRBJ2-7; 7 bases match TRBD1. The CDR3 contains 16 residues. Germline values: CDR1 MNHNS, CDR2 SASEGT. V lost 2 bases, J lost 7 bases, and 14 bases stayed unmatched. CDR3 DNA: TGTGCCAGCAGTGAATGGGACAGAAGTGGGGGTGATGAGCAGTACTTC. It translates to CASSEWDRSGGDEQYF.

In DNA form, the CDR3 reads TGTGCCAGTAGCCAGGGAACCCAAGAGACCCAGTACTTC. Translating gives CASSQGTQETQYF. The chain links TRBV19 to TRBJ2-5, with D possibly being TRBD1 (5 bases). This CDR3 has 13 amino acids. Trimming removed 6 bases at V and 1 base at J, with 9 bases between. Germline CDR1 and CDR2: LNHDA and SQIVND (reference sequence). The entire variable domain, with the rest obtained from reference TRBV19 and TRBJ2-5, is as follows: DGGITQSPKYLFRKEGQNVTLSCEQNLNHDAMYWYRQDPGQGLRLIYYSQIVNDFQKGDIAEGYSVSREKKESFPLTVTSAQKNPTAFYLCASSQGTQETQYFGPGTRLLVL.

The J gene is TRBJ2-7, the V gene TRBV30; 9 bases map to TRBD2. This CDR3 comprises 14 residues. V lost 2 bases to trimming and J lost 5 bases; unmatched junction nucleotides: 7. Per the germline V gene, CDR1 is GTSNPN and CDR2 is SVGIG (reference sequence). In DNA form, the CDR3 reads TGTGCCTGGAGTATGGGCGGGGGGGGTGACGAGCAGTACTTC. Encoded protein: CAWSMGGGGDEQYF.

The gene calls are TRBV19 and TRBJ2-7; 9 bases are a match to TRBD1. V was clipped by 4 bases and J by 0 bases; unmatched bases: 7. This CDR3 comprises 16 residues. Germline V lookup: CDR1 LNHDA, CDR2 SQIVND (reference sequence). The CDR3 loop reads CASSKRTGGYSYEQYF. The CDR3 DNA reads TGTGCCAGTAGTAAACGAACAGGGGGCTACTCCTACGAGCAGTACTTC.

This clone was picked up one time. The rearrangement joins TRBV4-1 to TRBJ2-1; a possible D gene is TRBD2 (7 bases). This CDR3 is built from 16 residues. Trimming removed 4 bases from V and 3 bases from J, with 16 bases in between. Germline V CDR1 and CDR2: MGHRA, YSYEKL. The CDR3 DNA is TGCGCCAGCAGCCCCATTGGGGGGGCCTACTACAATGAGCAGTTCTTC. Residues: CASSPIGGAYYNEQFF.

This clone was seen a few times. This chain connects TRBV11-2 to TRBJ2-1; a weak D match, TRBD2 (6 bases). V was pared by 3 bases and J by 6 bases, with 12 bases between. The CDR3 is made up of 14 amino acids. From germline, CDR1 is SGHAT and CDR2 FQNNGV. The CDR3 bases are TGTGCCAGCAGCTTCGCCGGGACTCGCAATGAGCAGTTCTTC. It is translated as CASSFAGTRNEQFF.

The chain carries TRBV5-8 and TRBJ2-5, with TRBD2 matching 10 bases. Germline CDR1 and CDR2: SGHTS and YDEGEE. V dropped 3 bases and J dropped 2; count of bases not matched to a gene: 4. This CDR3 comprises 15 residues. The CDR3 protein is CASSSGLAQQETQYF. Here the CDR3 DNA reads TGTGCCAGCAGCTCGGGACTAGCGCAACAAGAGACCCAGTACTTC.

This chain connects TRBV7-8 to TRBJ2-7; tentative D call: TRBD1 (6 bases). The CDR3 sequence is 16 residues long. Trimming left V 0 bases short and J 0 bases short, with 12 bases between. Germline V CDR1 and CDR2: SGHVS, FQNEAQ. Written as DNA, the CDR3 is TGTGCCAGCAGCTTAGCCGCAGGGGCTAGCTCCTACGAGCAGTACTTC. This translates into CASSLAAGASSYEQYF.

J is TRBJ2-7 and V is TRBV5-1; D is unclear. CDR3 length: 13 amino acids. Deletions cut 0 bases from V and 3 bases from J, with 7 bases between. Germline V lookup: CDR1 SGHRS, CDR2 YFSETQ. DNA for the CDR3: TGCGCCAGCAGCTTGGATGGTAGCTACGAGCAGTACTTC. Amino acids: CASSLDGSYEQYF.

This chain links TRBV27 with TRBJ1-4, with 12 bases that match TRBD1. CDR1 and CDR2 from the germline V gene are MNHEY and SMNVEV (reference sequence). Losses at the gene ends were 4 bases for V and 8 bases for J; bases not matched to a gene: 8. This CDR3 is built from 16 residues. The CDR3, as DNA: TGTGCCAGCAGTTCACCGGGACAGGGGGCCGGGGAAAAACTGTTTTTT. Translation gives CASSSPGQGAGEKLFF. Combining the CDR3 with reference TRBV27 and TRBJ1-4 gives the whole variable domain EAQVTQNPRYLITVTGKKLTVTCSQNMNHEYMSWYRQDPGLGLRQIYYSMNVEVTDKGDVPEGYKVSRKEKRNFPLILESPSPNQTSLYFCASSSPGQGAGEKLFFGSGTQLSVL.

The chain recombines TRBV7-9 with TRBJ2-5; D possibly corresponds to TRBD1 (6 bases). The closer fit of TRBJ2-7 to the DNA end suggests the J call may be wrong. In germline, CDR1 is SEHNR, CDR2 FQNEAQ (reference sequence). The CDR3 totals 15 residues. In DNA form, the CDR3 reads TGTGCCAGCAGCTCTCAGGGGTCCTCCTCCTACGAGCAGTACTTC. Encoded protein: CASSSQGSSSYEQYF.

The V gene is TRBV5-1, the J gene TRBJ2-4; D gene ambiguous. Germline V CDR1 and CDR2: SGHRS, YFSETQ. V was shortened by 2 bases and J by 0 bases, with 9 bases between the two germline ends. CDR3 length: 15 residues. CDR3 DNA: TGCGCCAGCAGCTTATCAGGAATAGCCAAAAACATTCAGTACTTC. It is translated as CASSLSGIAKNIQYF.

This clone was counted a single time. The V call is TRBV11-2, the J call TRBJ2-7; possible D gene TRBD2, 7 bases. The V end lost 7 bases, the J end lost 0 bases, and 19 bases lay between the germline ends. This CDR3 is built from 16 residues. CDR1 and CDR2 from the germline V gene are SGHAT and FQNNGV. The CDR3 reads CASTLFGGQSSYEQYF. Here the CDR3 DNA reads TGTGCCAGCACCCTTTTCGGGGGGCAATCCTCCTACGAGCAGTACTTC.

This rearrangement joins TRBV30 to TRBJ1-4; 9 bases align to TRBD1. The CDR3 covers 16 residues. Germline CDR1 and CDR2: GTSNPN and SVGIG (reference sequence). V lost 5 bases, J lost 0 bases, and 7 bases stayed unmatched. CDR3 in amino acids: CAWGRQGVTTNEKLFF. Here the CDR3 DNA reads TGTGCCTGGGGGCGACAGGGGGTAACAACTAATGAAAAACTGTTTTTT.

This sequence joins TRBV6-1 and TRBJ2-2, with TRBD1 matching over 8 bases. The CDR3 has 13 residues. In germline, CDR1 is MNHNS, CDR2 SASEGT. V dropped 7 bases and J dropped 9; count of bases not matched to a gene: 7. In DNA, the CDR3 is TGTGCCAGCAACACGGACAGGGCGAGGGAGCTGTTTTTT. It encodes CASNTDRARELFF.

The gene calls are TRBV4-2 and TRBJ1-3; no definite D call. Trimming removed 0 bases at V and 1 base at J, with 7 bases between. Germline loops: CDR1 LGHNA, CDR2 YNFKEQ. CDR3 length: 15 residues. The CDR3: CASSQEVESGNTIYF. CDR3 DNA sequence: TGTGCCAGCAGCCAAGAAGTGGAGTCTGGAAACACCATATATTTT.

The V and J genes are TRBV9 and TRBJ1-1; TRBD1 might be the D (5 bases). This CDR3 is built from 14 residues. Trimming stripped 0 bases from V and 5 bases from J, with 11 bases between. Germline CDR1 reads SGDLS; CDR2 reads YYNGEE. DNA for the CDR3: TGTGCCAGCAGCGTAGTCTCCAGGGTTACTGAAGCTTTCTTT. Protein: CASSVVSRVTEAFF.